What follows describes a single T cell receptor beta chain. The CDR3 runs 14 residues. Trimming pared 3 bases from V and 11 bases from J, leaving 17 bases between. Germline assignment: CDR1 SGHTA and CDR2 FQGNSA. TCRdb re-called the RT-PCR reads through MiXCR, storing one row per CDR3 protein. The data contain just under 550,000 distinct CDR3 sequences, approximately 20% of them seen just once; the ten biggest clones take up about 2.8%. The source of the sample is a study of response to subunit inactivated influenza vaccine. This sample also belongs to another study, concerning T cells expressing NK-cell markers. From that study: The authors made TCR beta cDNA libraries by 5'RACE template switching. This switching added a universal primer site and UMIs. Repertoires of TCR beta were obtained from T cells sorted as CD3+CD56+NKG2C+, CD3+CD56+NKG2C- and CD3+CD56-NKG2C+. Only alpha-beta TCR T cells were sorted in several experiments, using an anti-gamma-delta TCR antibody. NKG2C+ dominant clonotype frequencies in 5 or 6 donors were about 1.0-8% of CD8+ T cells. A few of the donors also had these clonotypes leading their CD3+CD56-NKG2C+ fraction.

This clonotype originated in a man aged 45-60 years who received an inactivated influenza vaccine. The gene calls are TRBV7-2 and TRBJ1-5; D is undetermined. The sample was CD4+ T cells sorted from PBMCs, taken less than 13 days after vaccination. The DNA for the CDR3 is TGTGCCAGCAGCTTGGAGCAGAGCGTGGCGGCCCAGCATTTT. Translating gives CASSLEQSVAAQHF.